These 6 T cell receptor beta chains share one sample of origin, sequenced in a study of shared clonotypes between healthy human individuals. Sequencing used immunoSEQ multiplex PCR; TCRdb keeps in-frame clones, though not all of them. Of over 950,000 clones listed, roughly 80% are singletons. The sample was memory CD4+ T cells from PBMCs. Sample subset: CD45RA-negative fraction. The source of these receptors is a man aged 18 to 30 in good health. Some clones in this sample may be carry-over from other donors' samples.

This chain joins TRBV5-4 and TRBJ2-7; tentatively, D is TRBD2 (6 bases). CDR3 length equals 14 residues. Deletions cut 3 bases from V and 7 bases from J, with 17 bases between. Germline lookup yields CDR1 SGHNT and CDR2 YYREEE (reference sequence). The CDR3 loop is CASSWGDWVGEQYF. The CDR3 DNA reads TGTGCCAGCAGCTGGGGGGACTGGGTCGGTGAGCAGTACTTC.

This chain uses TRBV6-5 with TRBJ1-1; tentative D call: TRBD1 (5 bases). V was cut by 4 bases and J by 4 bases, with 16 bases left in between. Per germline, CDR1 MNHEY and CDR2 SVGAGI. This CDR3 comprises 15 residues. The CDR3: CASSLSGGVSTEAFF. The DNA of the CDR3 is TGTGCCAGCAGTTTGAGTGGAGGGGTGAGCACTGAAGCTTTCTTT.

The CDR3, as DNA: TGTGCCAGCAGCAGACAGGGTTCAGACTACGAGCAGTACTTC. It encodes CASSRQGSDYEQYF. The chain carries TRBV6-6 and TRBJ2-7, with 7 bases that match TRBD1. Trimming at V came to 6 bases and at J to 3 bases, leaving 8 bases not matched to a gene. Germline V gene lookup returns CDR1 MNHNY and CDR2 SVGAGI (reference sequence). This CDR3 comprises 14 residues.

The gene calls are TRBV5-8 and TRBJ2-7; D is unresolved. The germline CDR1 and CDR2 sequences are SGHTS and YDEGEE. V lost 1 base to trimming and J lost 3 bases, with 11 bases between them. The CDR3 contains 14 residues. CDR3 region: CASSLKGGYYEQYF. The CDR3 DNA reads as TGTGCCAGCAGCTTGAAAGGCGGTTACTACGAGCAGTACTTC.

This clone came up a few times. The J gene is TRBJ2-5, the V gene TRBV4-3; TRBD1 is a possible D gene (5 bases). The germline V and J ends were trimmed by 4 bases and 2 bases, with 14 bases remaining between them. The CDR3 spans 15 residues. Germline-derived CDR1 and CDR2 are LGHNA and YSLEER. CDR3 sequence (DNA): TGCGCCAGCAGCCGTGGGGCTAGAGATCAAGAGACCCAGTACTTC. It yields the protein CASSRGARDQETQYF.

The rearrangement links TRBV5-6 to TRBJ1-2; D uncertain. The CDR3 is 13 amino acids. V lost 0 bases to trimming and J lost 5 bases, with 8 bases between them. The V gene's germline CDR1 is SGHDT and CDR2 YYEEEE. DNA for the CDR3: TGTGCCAGCAGCTTGGAGTCGCGATATGGCTACACCTTC. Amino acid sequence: CASSLESRYGYTF.